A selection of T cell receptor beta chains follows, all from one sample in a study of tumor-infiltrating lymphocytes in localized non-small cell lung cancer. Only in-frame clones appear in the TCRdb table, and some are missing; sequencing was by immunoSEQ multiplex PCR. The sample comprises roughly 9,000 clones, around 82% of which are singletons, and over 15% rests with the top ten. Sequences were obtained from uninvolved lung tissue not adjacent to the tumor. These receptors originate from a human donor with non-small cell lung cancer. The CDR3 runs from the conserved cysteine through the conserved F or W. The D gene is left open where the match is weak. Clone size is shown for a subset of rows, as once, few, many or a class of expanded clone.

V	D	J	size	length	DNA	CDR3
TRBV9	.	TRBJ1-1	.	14	TGTGCCAGCAGCGTATCGGGGGCGAACACTGAAGCTTTCTTT	CASSVSGANTEAFF
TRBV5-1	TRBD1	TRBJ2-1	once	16	TGCGCCAGCAGCTCGCAGGGGGCAAGTAGTCGTAATGAGCAGTTCTTC	CASSSQGASSRNEQFF
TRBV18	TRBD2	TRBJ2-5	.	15	TGTGCCAGCTCACCACCCACTAGCGAGGGAGAGACCCAGTACTTC	CASSPPTSEGETQYF
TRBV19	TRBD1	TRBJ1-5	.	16	TGTGCCAGTAGTATAGATGCATGGACAGGTCCTCAGCCCCAGCATTTT	CASSIDAWTGPQPQHF
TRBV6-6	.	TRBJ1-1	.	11	TGTGCCAGCAGTATGGGGGGGGAAGCTTTCTTT	CASSMGGEAFF
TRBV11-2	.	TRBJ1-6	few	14	TGTGCCAGCAGCTTAGCATGGAAAGGGTCACCCCTCCACTTT	CASSLAWKGSPLHF
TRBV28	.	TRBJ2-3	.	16	TGTGCCAGCAGTCCGCAGGGGACCGCGGCGGCAGATACGCAGTATTTT	CASSPQGTAAADTQYF
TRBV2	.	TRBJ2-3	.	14	TGTGCCAGCAGTGACAGGGATGGCACAGATACGCAGTATTTT	CASSDRDGTDTQYF
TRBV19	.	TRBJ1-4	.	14	TGTGCCAGTAGTTACACAGGGAGTAATGAAAAACTGTTTTTT	CASSYTGSNEKLFF
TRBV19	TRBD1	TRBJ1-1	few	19	TGTGCCAGTAGTATGGGACAGTGGGAATGGGGTATCCTGAACACTGAAGCTTTCTTT	CASSMGQWEWGILNTEAFF
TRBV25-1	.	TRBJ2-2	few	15	TGTGCCAGCAGTGAATTGGGGGCCGGCACCGGGGAGCTGTTTTTT	CASSELGAGTGELFF
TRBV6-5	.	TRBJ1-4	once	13	TGTGCCAGCAGTTACTCCACTAATGAAAAACTGTTTTTT	CASSYSTNEKLFF
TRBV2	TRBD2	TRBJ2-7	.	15	TGTGCCAGCAGTGTTACTAGCGGGGGGAGCTACGAGCAGTACTTC	CASSVTSGGSYEQYF
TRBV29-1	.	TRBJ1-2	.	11	TGCAGCGTAAGACAAGGATATGGCTACACCTTC	CSVRQGYGYTF
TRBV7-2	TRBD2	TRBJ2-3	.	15	TGTGCCAGCAGCCTGTCGCGGGGGGCGACAGATACGCAGTATTTT	CASSLSRGATDTQYF
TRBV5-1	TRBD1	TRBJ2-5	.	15	TGCGCCAGCTCACCGGGACAGGGGGCTATTGAGACCCAGTACTTC	CASSPGQGAIETQYF
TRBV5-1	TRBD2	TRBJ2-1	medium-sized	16	TGCGCCAGCAGTGGCGGGGGGGCTATATCCTACAATGAGCAGTTCTTC	CASSGGGAISYNEQFF
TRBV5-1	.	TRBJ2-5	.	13	TGCGCCAGCACCCCTAGCGTCCAAGAGACCCAGTACTTC	CASTPSVQETQYF
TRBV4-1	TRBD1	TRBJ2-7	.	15	TGCGCCAGCAGCCAAGGACCGACAGGGGACTACGAGCAGTACTTC	CASSQGPTGDYEQYF
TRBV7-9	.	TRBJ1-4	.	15	TGTGCCAGCAGCTTGAAGGGTCGTCATAATGAAAAACTGTTTTTT	CASSLKGRHNEKLFF
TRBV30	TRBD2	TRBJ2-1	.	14	TGTGCCTGGAGTGTACGGGGGGCCTACAATGAGCAGTTCTTC	CAWSVRGAYNEQFF
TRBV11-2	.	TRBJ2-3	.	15	TGTGCCAGCAGCCATTACGCGGGGAAGGCAGATACGCAGTATTTT	CASSHYAGKADTQYF
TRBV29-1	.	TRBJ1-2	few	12	TGCAGCGTTGATTTAGGGGCGAAGGGCTACACCTTC	CSVDLGAKGYTF
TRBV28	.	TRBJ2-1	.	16	TGTGCCAGCAGGGTTTTGGGGTCGAGCTCCTACAATGAGCAGTTCTTC	CASRVLGSSSYNEQFF
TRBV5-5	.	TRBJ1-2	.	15	TGTGCCAGCAGCCCCCGGGTCCTTATAGCGAGTGGCTACACCTTC	CASSPRVLIASGYTF
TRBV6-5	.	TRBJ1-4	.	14	TGTGCCAGCAGTCCGTGGAAGTCTGATGAAAAACTGTTTTTT	CASSPWKSDEKLFF
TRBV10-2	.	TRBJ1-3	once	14	TGCGCCAGCAGCGACAGTAGGACTGGAAACACCATATATTTT	CASSDSRTGNTIYF
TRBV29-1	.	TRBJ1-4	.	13	TGCAGCGTTGAGATCAGGGCGGCGGAAAAACTGTTTTTT	CSVEIRAAEKLFF
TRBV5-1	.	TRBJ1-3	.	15	TGCGCCAGCAGCATTGGGATCAGCTCTGGAAACACCATATATTTT	CASSIGISSGNTIYF
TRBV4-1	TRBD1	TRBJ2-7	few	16	TGCGCCAGCAGCCAAGATGAAGGGACAGGGCTAGGAGAGCAGTACTTC	CASSQDEGTGLGEQYF
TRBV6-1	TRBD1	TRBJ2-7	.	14	TGTGCCAGCAGTGAAGCAGGGACAGGGGAAGAGCAGTACTTC	CASSEAGTGEEQYF
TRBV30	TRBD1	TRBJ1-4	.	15	TGTGCCTGGTCTCCCTGGGGACAGGGTCGGGAAAAACTGTTTTTT	CAWSPWGQGREKLFF
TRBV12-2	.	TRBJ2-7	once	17	TGTGCAAGTCGCTTCAAAAGTCGGCGGGGGATCCCCCACGAGCAGTACTTC	CASRFKSRRGIPHEQYF
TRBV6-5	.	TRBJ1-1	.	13	TGTGCCAGCAGCCCGAGCAGGGCGACTGAAGCTTTCTTT	CASSPSRATEAFF
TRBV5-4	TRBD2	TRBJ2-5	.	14	TGTGCCAGCAGCCCCGCTAGCGGGGGAGAGACCCAGTACTTC	CASSPASGGETQYF
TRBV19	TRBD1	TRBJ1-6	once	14	TGTGCCAGTAATCCGGGACAGTATGATTCACCCCTCCACTTT	CASNPGQYDSPLHF
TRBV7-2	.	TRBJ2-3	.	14	TGTGCCAGCAGCTTAGGGAGGCCGGGCGATACGCAGTATTTT	CASSLGRPGDTQYF
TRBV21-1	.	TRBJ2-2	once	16	TGTGCCAGCAAGCCCATCAGGGAGGTGAGCACCGGGGAGCTGTTTTTT	CASKPIREVSTGELFF
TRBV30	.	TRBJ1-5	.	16	TGTGCCTGGAGTGTCTCCGGTGATAGGGGCAATCAGCCCCAGCATTTT	CAWSVSGDRGNQPQHF
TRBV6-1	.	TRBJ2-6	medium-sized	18	TGTGCCAGCAGTGAACTCAGGCCTGCGAGCTCTGGGGCCAACGTCCTGACTTTC	CASSELRPASSGANVLTF
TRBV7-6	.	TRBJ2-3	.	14	TGTGCCAGCAGCTCTCGTAGACCCGGGGATACGCAGTATTTT	CASSSRRPGDTQYF
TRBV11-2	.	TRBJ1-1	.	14	TGTGCCAGCAGCTTAGATTTAGGTTCGGGTTTGGCTTTCTTT	CASSLDLGSGLAFF
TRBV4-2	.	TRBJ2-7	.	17	TGTGCCAGCCGTAAGAAGAGAGAGCGAAGACCCGGGAACGAGCAGTACTTC	CASRKKRERRPGNEQYF
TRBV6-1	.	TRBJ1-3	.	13	TGTGCCAGCAATGTGGGGGCTGGAAACACCATATATTTT	CASNVGAGNTIYF
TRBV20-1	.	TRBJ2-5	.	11	TGCAGTGCAACGAAAAGGGAGACCCAGTACTTC	CSATKRETQYF
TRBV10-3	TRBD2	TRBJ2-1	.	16	TGTGCCACCACTAGCGGGGGTCTGGAATCCTACAATGAGCAGTTCTTC	CATTSGGLESYNEQFF
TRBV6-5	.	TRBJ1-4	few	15	TGTGCCAGCAGTTATAACGACGGGGGGAATGAAAAACTGTTTTTT	CASSYNDGGNEKLFF
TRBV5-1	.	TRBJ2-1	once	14	TGCGCCAGCAAAGGACCCTTGTCCTACAATGAGCAGTTCTTC	CASKGPLSYNEQFF
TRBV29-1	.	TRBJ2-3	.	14	TGCAGCGCCAGGAGGGGGGAGAACACAGATACGCAGTATTTT	CSARRGENTDTQYF
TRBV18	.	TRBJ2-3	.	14	TGTGCCAGCTCACCACCAACGTACACAGATACGCAGTATTTT	CASSPPTYTDTQYF
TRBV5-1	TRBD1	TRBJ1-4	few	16	TGCGCCAGCAGCTTAAACCGGGACAGGCGGGGTGAAAAACTGTTTTTT	CASSLNRDRRGEKLFF
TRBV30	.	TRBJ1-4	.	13	TGTGCCTGGAAGGGGCTGACTAATGAAAAACTGTTTTTT	CAWKGLTNEKLFF
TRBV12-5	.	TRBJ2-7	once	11	TGTGCTAGTGGGGGTGGTTACGAGCAGTACTTC	CASGGGYEQYF
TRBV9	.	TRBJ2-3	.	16	TGTGCCAGCAGCGCACCGAAGGGGCTAGGCACAGATACGCAGTATTTT	CASSAPKGLGTDTQYF
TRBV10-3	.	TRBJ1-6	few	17	TGTGCCATCAGTGAGTCCTTGGCCAGCTCCTATAATTCACCCCTCCACTTT	CAISESLASSYNSPLHF
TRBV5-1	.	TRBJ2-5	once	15	TGCGCCAGCAGCTTGAGGTCGGGGGCCCAAGAGACCCAGTACTTC	CASSLRSGAQETQYF
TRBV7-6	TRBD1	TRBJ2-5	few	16	TGTGCCAGCAGCTTAGTGGGGGACAGGGGTCGGGAGACCCAGTACTTC	CASSLVGDRGRETQYF
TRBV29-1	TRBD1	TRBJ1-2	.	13	TGCAGCGCCTCACAGGGGGCGCTGAATGGCTACACCTTC	CSASQGALNGYTF
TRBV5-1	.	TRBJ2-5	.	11	TGCGCCAGCAGCTCCACAGGTACCCAGTACTTC	CASSSTGTQYF
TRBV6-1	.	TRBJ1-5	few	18	TGTGCCAGCAGTGAAGCCTTAGGCCCCCTAGCTAGCAATCAGCCCCAGCATTTT	CASSEALGPLASNQPQHF